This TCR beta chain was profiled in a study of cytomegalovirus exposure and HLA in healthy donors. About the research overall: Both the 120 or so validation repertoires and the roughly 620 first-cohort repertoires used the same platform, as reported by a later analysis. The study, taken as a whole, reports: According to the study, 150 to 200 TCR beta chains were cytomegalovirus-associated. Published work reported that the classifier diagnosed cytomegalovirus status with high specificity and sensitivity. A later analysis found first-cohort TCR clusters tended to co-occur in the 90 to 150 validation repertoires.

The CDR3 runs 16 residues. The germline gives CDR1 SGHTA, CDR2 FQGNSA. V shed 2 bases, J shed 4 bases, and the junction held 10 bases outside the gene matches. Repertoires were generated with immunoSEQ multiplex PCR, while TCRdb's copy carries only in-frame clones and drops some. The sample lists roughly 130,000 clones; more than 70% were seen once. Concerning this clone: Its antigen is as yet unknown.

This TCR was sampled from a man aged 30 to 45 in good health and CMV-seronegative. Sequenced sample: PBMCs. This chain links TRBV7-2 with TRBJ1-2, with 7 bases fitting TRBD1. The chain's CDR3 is CASSLSLGGVGYGYTF. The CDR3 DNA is TGTGCCAGCAGCTTATCCCTAGGGGGCGTAGGCTATGGCTACACCTTC.